This T cell receptor (beta chain) was captured by sequencing in a study of CD8 T cells in Susac syndrome. Germline CDR1 is LNHDA and CDR2 is SQIVND (reference sequence). This CDR3 comprises 13 residues. V was pared by 5 bases and J by 7 bases, with 12 bases between. Sequencing of TCR beta was carried out in blood CD8+ and CD4+ T cells. The recently defined diagnostic criteria for definite or probable disease were met by the Susac syndrome patients. This clonotype was seen a handful of times. The authors reverse transcribed roughly 0.5 to 1 ug RNA with random hexamers. One entry per CDR3 protein results from TCRdb running MiXCR on the immunoSEQ multiplex PCR reads. The sample lists roughly 110,000 distinct CDR3 sequences, approximately 93% occurring once.

Specimen: CD8+ T cells from PBMCs. This sequence was found in a human donor with Susac syndrome. The chain employs TRBV19 and TRBJ2-1; tentatively, D is TRBD2 (6 bases). The CDR3 region is CASSLVAGNEQFF. Here the CDR3 DNA reads TGTGCCAGTAGTCTAGTTGCGGGGAATGAGCAGTTCTTC.